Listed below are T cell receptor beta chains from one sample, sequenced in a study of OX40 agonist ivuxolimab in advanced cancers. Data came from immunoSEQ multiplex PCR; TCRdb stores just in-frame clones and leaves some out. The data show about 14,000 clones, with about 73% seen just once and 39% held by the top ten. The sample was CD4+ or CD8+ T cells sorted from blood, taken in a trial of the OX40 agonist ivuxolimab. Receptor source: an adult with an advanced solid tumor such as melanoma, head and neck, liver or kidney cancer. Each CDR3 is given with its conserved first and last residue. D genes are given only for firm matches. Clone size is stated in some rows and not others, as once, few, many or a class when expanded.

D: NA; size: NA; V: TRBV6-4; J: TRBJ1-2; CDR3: CASSTLNRVGYTF; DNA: TGTGCCAGCAGTACGCTTAACAGGGTTGGCTACACCTTC
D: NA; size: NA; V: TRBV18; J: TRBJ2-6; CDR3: CASSPLDFLISGANVLTF; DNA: TGTGCCAGCTCACCACTTGATTTCCTCATCTCTGGGGCCAACGTCCTGACTTTC
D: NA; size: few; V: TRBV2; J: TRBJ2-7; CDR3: CASSERRSPYEQYF; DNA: TGTGCCAGCAGTGAACGCCGGTCCCCCTACGAGCAGTACTTC
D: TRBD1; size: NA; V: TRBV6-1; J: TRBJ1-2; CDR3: CASSEDWDRHGYTF; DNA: TGTGCCAGCAGTGAAGATTGGGACAGGCACGGCTACACCTTC
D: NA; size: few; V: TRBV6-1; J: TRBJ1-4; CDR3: CASSERDSLGEKLFF; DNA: TGTGCCAGCAGTGAAAGAGACAGTTTGGGTGAAAAACTGTTTTTT
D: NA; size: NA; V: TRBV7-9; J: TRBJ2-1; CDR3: CASSVATSNEQFF; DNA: TGTGCCAGCAGCGTAGCGACTAGCAATGAGCAGTTCTTC
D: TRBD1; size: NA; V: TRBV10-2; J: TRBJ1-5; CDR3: CASSPGQGQPQHF; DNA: TGCGCCAGCAGCCCCGGACAGGGACAGCCCCAGCATTTT
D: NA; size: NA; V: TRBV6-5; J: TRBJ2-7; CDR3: CASRAHPDSYEQYF; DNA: TGTGCCAGCAGGGCCCACCCTGACTCCTACGAGCAGTACTTC
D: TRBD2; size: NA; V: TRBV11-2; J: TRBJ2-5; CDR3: CASSPLQGLAKETQYF; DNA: TGTGCCAGCAGCCCCCTGCAGGGACTAGCGAAGGAGACCCAGTACTTC
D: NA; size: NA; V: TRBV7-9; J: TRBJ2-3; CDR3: CASSSFGTSTDTQYF; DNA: TGTGCCAGCAGCTCCTTTGGAACTAGCACAGATACGCAGTATTTT
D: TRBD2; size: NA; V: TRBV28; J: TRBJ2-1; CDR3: CASSEKREGYNEQFF; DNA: TGTGCCAGCAGTGAGAAGCGGGAGGGTTACAATGAGCAGTTCTTC
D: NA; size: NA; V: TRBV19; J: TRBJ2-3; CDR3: CASSKQGPATQYF; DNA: TGTGCCAGTAGTAAGCAGGGCCCGGCTACGCAGTATTTT
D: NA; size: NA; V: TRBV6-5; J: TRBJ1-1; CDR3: CASSPRGNTEAFF; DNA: TGTGCCAGCAGTCCGAGGGGGAACACTGAAGCTTTCTTT
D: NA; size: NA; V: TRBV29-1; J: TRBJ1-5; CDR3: CSVEDGNQPQHF; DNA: TGCAGCGTTGAAGATGGCAATCAGCCCCAGCATTTT
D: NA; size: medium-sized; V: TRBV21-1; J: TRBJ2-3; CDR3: CASSKERLAGGQVSTDTQYF; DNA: TGTGCCAGCAGCAAAGAAAGACTAGCGGGAGGGCAGGTTAGCACAGATACGCAGTATTTT
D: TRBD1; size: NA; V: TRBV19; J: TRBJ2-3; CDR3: CASSPWDRDTDTQYF; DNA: TGTGCCAGTAGTCCCTGGGACAGAGACACAGATACGCAGTATTTT
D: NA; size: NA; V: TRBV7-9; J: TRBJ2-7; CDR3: CASSVSGSSYEQYF; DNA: TGTGCCAGCAGCGTTAGCGGAAGCTCCTACGAGCAGTACTTC
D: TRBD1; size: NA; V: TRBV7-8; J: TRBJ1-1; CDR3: CASTYTALAQGREAFF; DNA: TGTGCCAGCACCTACACAGCCCTTGCACAGGGGAGAGAAGCTTTCTTT
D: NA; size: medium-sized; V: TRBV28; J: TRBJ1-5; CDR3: CASSRGFGSQPQHF; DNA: TGTGCCAGCAGTCGGGGTTTCGGGAGTCAGCCCCAGCATTTT
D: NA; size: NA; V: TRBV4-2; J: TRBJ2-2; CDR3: CASSQTGKAGELFF; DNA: TGTGCCAGCAGCCAAACAGGGAAAGCCGGGGAGCTGTTTTTT
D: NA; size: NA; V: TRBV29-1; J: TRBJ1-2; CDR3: CSGEDGYTF; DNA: TGCAGCGGAGAGGATGGCTACACCTTC
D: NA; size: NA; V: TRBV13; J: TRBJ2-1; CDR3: CASSLNGEQFF; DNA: TGTGCCAGCAGCTTAAACGGTGAGCAGTTCTTC
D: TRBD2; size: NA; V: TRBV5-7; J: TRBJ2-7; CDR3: CASSFGQAGNEQYF; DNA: TGTGCCAGCAGCTTCGGGCAAGCGGGGAACGAGCAGTACTTC
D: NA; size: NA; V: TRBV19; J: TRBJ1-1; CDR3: CASSIGGRGMGEAFF; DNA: TGTGCCAGTAGTATAGGAGGGAGGGGCATGGGTGAAGCTTTCTTT
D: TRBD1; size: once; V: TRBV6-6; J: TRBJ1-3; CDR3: CASTRTGEYTIYF; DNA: TGTGCCAGCACCAGGACAGGGGAATACACCATATATTTT
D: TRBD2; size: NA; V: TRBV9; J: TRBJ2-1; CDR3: CASSAGLAGVGPGNEQFF; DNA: TGTGCCAGCAGCGCGGGACTAGCGGGAGTGGGTCCCGGGAATGAGCAGTTCTTC
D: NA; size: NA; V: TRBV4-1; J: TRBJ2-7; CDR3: CASSQGKAYEQYF; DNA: TGCGCCAGCAGCCAAGGCAAAGCCTACGAGCAGTACTTC